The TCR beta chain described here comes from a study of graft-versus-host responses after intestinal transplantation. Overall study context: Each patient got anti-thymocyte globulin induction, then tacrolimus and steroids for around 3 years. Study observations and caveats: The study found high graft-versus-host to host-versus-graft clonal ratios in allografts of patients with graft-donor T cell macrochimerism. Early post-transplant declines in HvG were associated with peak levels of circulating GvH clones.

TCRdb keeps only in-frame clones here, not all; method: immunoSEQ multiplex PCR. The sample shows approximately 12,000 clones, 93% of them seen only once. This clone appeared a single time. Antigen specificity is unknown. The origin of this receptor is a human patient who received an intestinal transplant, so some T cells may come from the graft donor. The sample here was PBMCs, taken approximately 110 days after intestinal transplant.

Written as DNA, the CDR3 is TGCAGCGTGGAGGGACAGTCTTACGAGCAGTACTTC. It is translated as CSVEGQSYEQYF. The chain uses TRBV29-1 and TRBJ2-7, with D perhaps matching TRBD1 (7 bases). V lost 6 bases and J lost 4, with 13 bases in between. The CDR3 runs to 12 residues. From germline, CDR1 is SQVTM and CDR2 ANQGSEA.